A selection of T cell receptor beta chains follows, all from one sample in a study of blood T cells in healthy people across ages. In TCRdb, the 5' RACE reads were re-called with MiXCR into one record per CDR3 protein. There are approximately 1.5 million distinct CDR3 sequences in the sample; under 55% occur only once, and over 3.5% lies in the top ten. Specimen: blood. These TCRs come from a woman under 30 in good health. The CDR3 runs from the conserved cysteine through the conserved F or W. A D gene is named only where the DNA matches it firmly. Expanded clones get a size class; other rows say once, few or many, or leave the size out.

TRBJ2-7	TRBV20-1	few	NA	13	CSARKANSYEQYF	TGCAGTGCTAGAAAAGCGAACTCCTACGAGCAGTACTTC
TRBJ2-1	TRBV7-9	NA	TRBD2	14	CASISGLAGNGQFF	TGTGCCAGCATTTCGGGACTAGCGGGGAATGGGCAGTTCTTC
TRBJ2-1	TRBV6-2/TRBV6-3	NA	NA	15	CASSTSRGTYNEQFF	TGTGCCAGCAGTACAAGCCGGGGGACCTACAATGAGCAGTTCTTC
TRBJ2-2	TRBV2	few	TRBD1	16	CASTHRDRGDTGELFF	TGTGCCAGCACCCACCGGGACAGGGGGGACACCGGGGAGCTGTTTTTT
TRBJ1-2	TRBV20-1	NA	NA	15	CSAQGTDHWSYGYTF	TGCAGTGCCCAGGGAACTGATCATTGGTCCTATGGCTACACCTTC
TRBJ1-1	TRBV30	NA	NA	13	CAWSVGKNTEAFF	TGTGCCTGGAGTGTTGGGAAGAACACTGAAGCTTTCTTT
TRBJ1-6	TRBV6-9	NA	NA	14	CASSYSLENSPLHF	TGTGCCAGCAGTTATTCACTGGAGAATTCACCCCTCCACTTT
TRBJ2-1	TRBV3-1	NA	NA	14	CASSPDTYQETQFF	TGTGCCAGCAGCCCCGACACGTACCAAGAGACCCAGTTCTTC
TRBJ2-7	TRBV4-2	NA	NA	16	CASSQEIAAPYNEQYF	TGTGCCAGCAGCCAAGAGATAGCCGCTCCTTACAATGAGCAGTACTTC
TRBJ2-1	TRBV7-3	NA	NA	15	CASRLLTGPLNEQFF	TGTGCCAGCAGGCTCTTGACTGGACCACTCAATGAGCAGTTCTTC
TRBJ2-7	TRBV7-2	NA	TRBD1	15	CASSPWAGGLYEQYF	TGTGCCAGCAGCCCTTGGGCAGGGGGTCTTTACGAGCAGTACTTC
TRBJ1-1	TRBV3-1	NA	NA	14	CASCKEGYNTEAFF	TGTGCCAGCTGCAAGGAGGGGTACAACACTGAAGCTTTCTTT
TRBJ2-4	TRBV12-3/TRBV12-4	NA	NA	16	CASSLFSSGSQEIQYF	TGTGCCAGCAGTTTGTTTAGCAGCGGTTCTCAAGAGATCCAGTACTTC
TRBJ1-2	TRBV7-2	NA	NA	14	CASSLYREGRGYTF	TGTGCCAGCAGCTTATACAGGGAAGGTCGCGGCTACACCTTC
TRBJ2-3	TRBV25-1	NA	NA	14	CASSPTGIADTQYF	TGTGCCAGCAGCCCAACGGGAATCGCAGATACGCAGTATTTT
TRBJ1-1	TRBV29-1	NA	NA	14	CSASSGRGGTEAFF	TGCAGCGCCTCCTCTGGCAGGGGAGGAACTGAAGCTTTCTTT
TRBJ2-5	TRBV29-1	many	NA	13	CSVEEARGETQYF	TGCAGCGTTGAAGAAGCGAGAGGAGAGACCCAGTACTTC
TRBJ1-4	TRBV6-6	NA	NA	12	CASSLTREKLFF	TGTGCCAGCAGTCTAACACGGGAAAAACTGTTTTTT
TRBJ2-7	TRBV20-1	few	NA	14	CSATGTTSSYEQYF	TGCAGTGCAACCGGGACGACAAGCTCCTACGAGCAGTACTTC
TRBJ2-1	TRBV4-2	NA	TRBD2	17	CASSPGTSGWTYNEQFF	TGTGCCAGCAGCCCCGGGACTAGCGGTTGGACCTACAATGAGCAGTTCTTC
TRBJ1-2	TRBV11-2	NA	NA	13	CASSPPQDSGYTF	TGTGCCAGCAGCCCACCTCAGGATTCTGGCTACACCTTC
TRBJ1-2	TRBV4-1	NA	NA	16	CASSQERRQSRYGYTF	TGCGCCAGCAGCCAAGAACGGAGGCAGTCCCGCTATGGCTACACCTTC